Listed below are T cell receptor beta chains from one sample, sequenced in a study of regulatory T cells in long-lasting Graves disease. In TCRdb, the multiplex PCR reads were re-called with MiXCR into one record per CDR3 protein. The sample includes hundreds of thousands of distinct CDR3 sequences, approximately 15% of them seen just once. A further study also used this sample, focusing on T cells in Graves' hyperthyroidism and ophthalmopathy.

The specimen comprised peripheral blood mononuclear cells (PBMCs), sampled at new diagnosis, from a patient treated with antithyroid drugs. The receptors were gathered from a man aged 25-45 years with Graves disease. Each CDR3 is given with its conserved first and last residue. The D gene is left open where the match is weak. Not every row has a clone size; where given, it reads once, few, many or a size class.

d_call | j_call | v_call | clone_size | cdr3_aa | cdr3_nt
NA | TRBJ2-2 | TRBV27 | many | CASSLWEAGGGELFF | TGTGCCAGCAGTTTATGGGAGGCCGGGGGCGGGGAGCTGTTTTTT
NA | TRBJ2-3 | TRBV20-1 | NA | CSALIGLNSDTQYF | TGCAGTGCCCTGATAGGGCTGAACTCAGATACGCAGTATTTT
TRBD2 | TRBJ2-1 | TRBV20-1 | few | CRARAPTGGKVYEQFF | TGCAGGGCTAGGGCCCCGACGGGGGGAAAAGTCTATGAGCAGTTCTTC
NA | TRBJ2-3 | TRBV20-1 | many | CSARDETTDTQYF | TGCAGTGCTAGAGACGAAACCACAGATACGCAGTATTTT
TRBD2 | TRBJ2-1 | TRBV7-3 | many | CASSLSLAGEDEQFF | TGTGCCAGCAGCCTTTCCCTAGCGGGAGAGGATGAGCAGTTCTTC
TRBD1 | TRBJ2-2 | TRBV20-1 | many | CSAKDRTGSPGELFF | TGCAGTGCTAAGGACAGGACAGGGTCTCCCGGGGAGCTGTTTTTT
NA | TRBJ2-4 | TRBV3-1 | few | CASSPWGRGETQYF | TGTGCCAGCAGCCCATGGGGCAGGGGGGAAACTCAGTACTTC
NA | TRBJ2-5 | TRBV3-1 | few | CASSHLDETQYF | TGTGCCAGCAGCCATCTGGACGAGACCCAGTACTTC
TRBD1 | TRBJ2-1 | TRBV19 | few | CASSRTGVMDEQFF | TGTGCCAGTAGTCGGACAGGGGTGATGGATGAGCAGTTCTTC
TRBD1 | TRBJ1-2 | TRBV20-1 | few | CSARATPGQGTTSYGYTF | TGCAGTGCTAGGGCAACTCCGGGACAGGGAACAACCTCCTATGGCTACACCTTC
TRBD2 | TRBJ2-3 | TRBV7-3 | many | CASSLNPAGAADTQYF | TGTGCCAGCAGCTTAAATCCCGCGGGAGCGGCAGATACGCAGTATTTT
NA | TRBJ2-3 | TRBV11-3 | NA | CASSQGADSTDTQYF | TGCGCCAGCAGCCAAGGAGCGGATAGCACAGATACGCAGTATTTT
NA | TRBJ1-2 | TRBV18 | NA | CASSPRDGLANYGYTF | TGTGCCAGCTCACCTCGGGACGGTTTAGCTAACTATGGCTACACCTTC
NA | TRBJ2-3 | TRBV5-4 | NA | CASSLPSTDTQYF | TGTGCCAGCAGCTTGCCCAGCACAGATACGCAGTATTTT
TRBD1 | TRBJ2-1 | TRBV20-1 | many | CSADRDSNTYNEQFF | TGCAGTGCCGATAGGGACAGTAATACCTACAATGAGCAGTTCTTC
NA | TRBJ2-7 | TRBV2 | many | CASRGPEQYF | TGTGCCAGCAGAGGTCCCGAGCAGTACTTC
NA | TRBJ1-5 | TRBV3-1 | many | CASSQDVGGQPQHF | TGTGCCAGCAGCCAAGATGTAGGGGGTCAGCCCCAGCATTTT
NA | TRBJ2-1 | TRBV19 | few | CASSIVGLLGSYNEQFF | TGTGCCAGTAGTATTGTCGGACTACTGGGCTCCTACAATGAGCAGTTCTTC
NA | TRBJ1-6 | TRBV2 | many | CASRPQGSYNSPLHF | TGTGCCAGCAGACCTCAGGGCTCCTATAATTCACCCCTCCACTTT
NA | TRBJ2-7 | TRBV27 | many | CASSFPFGRSYEQYF | TGTGCCAGCAGTTTCCCATTCGGCAGGAGCTACGAGCAGTACTTC
NA | TRBJ2-1 | TRBV5-1 | many | CASSRGTSYNEQFF | TGCGCCAGCAGCCGCGGGACCTCCTACAATGAGCAGTTCTTC
NA | TRBJ2-3 | TRBV6-1 | many | CASSEASGPRGTDTQYF | TGTGCCAGCAGTGAAGCGTCGGGTCCCCGGGGCACAGATACGCAGTATTTT
TRBD2 | TRBJ2-7 | TRBV12-3/TRBV12-4 | many | CASSWGTTNYEQYF | TGTGCCAGCAGTTGGGGGACTACGAACTACGAGCAGTACTTC
TRBD2 | TRBJ2-7 | TRBV7-2 | many | CASSLLSGRALGYEQYF | TGTGCCAGCAGCTTACTTAGCGGGAGGGCCTTAGGATACGAGCAGTACTTC
TRBD1 | TRBJ1-1 | TRBV27 | NA | CASSWGRGLRAGTEAFF | TGTGCCAGCTCCTGGGGCAGGGGGTTAAGGGCGGGCACTGAAGCTTTCTTT
NA | TRBJ1-5 | TRBV6-1 | many | CASTFGGPPPQHF | TGTGCCAGCACCTTCGGAGGGCCTCCGCCCCAGCATTTT
TRBD1 | TRBJ1-2 | TRBV27 | many | CASSPLSGTGPSGYTF | TGTGCCAGCAGCCCCCTCTCCGGGACAGGGCCGTCGGGCTACACCTTC
NA | TRBJ1-2 | TRBV6-1 | NA | CASSTQGRGGYTF | TGTGCCAGCAGCACTCAGGGTAGGGGTGGCTACACCTTC
NA | TRBJ2-7 | TRBV6-1 | few | CASSDALGSSFYEQYF | TGTGCCAGCAGTGATGCTTTAGGCTCTAGCTTCTACGAGCAGTACTTC
NA | TRBJ2-7 | TRBV3-1 | few | CASRQSDEQYF | TGTGCCAGCAGACAATCGGACGAGCAGTACTTC
NA | TRBJ2-7 | TRBV25-1 | many | CASSEYDLDEQYF | TGTGCCAGCAGTGAATACGATCTGGACGAGCAGTACTTC
TRBD1 | TRBJ2-7 | TRBV7-2 | NA | CASTPDRPPYEQYF | TGTGCCAGCACGCCGGACAGGCCGCCATACGAGCAGTACTTC
TRBD1 | TRBJ2-1 | TRBV24-1 | few | CATRDRDKSNEQFF | TGTGCCACCCGGGACAGGGACAAATCCAATGAGCAGTTCTTC
TRBD2 | TRBJ2-3 | TRBV7-2 | many | CASSPTSGSDTQYF | TGTGCCAGCAGCCCGACTAGCGGGTCGGATACGCAGTATTTT
NA | TRBJ2-4 | TRBV2 | NA | CASSGQELAKNIQYF | TGTGCCAGCAGTGGACAGGAACTAGCCAAAAACATTCAGTACTTC
NA | TRBJ1-1 | TRBV10-3 | many | CAISVEVNTEAFF | TGTGCCATCAGTGTTGAGGTGAACACTGAAGCTTTCTTT
TRBD1 | TRBJ1-4 | TRBV7-9 | once | CASSLAGRGLANEKLFF | TGTGCCAGCAGCTTAGCCGGCAGGGGGCTGGCTAATGAAAAACTGTTTTTT
NA | TRBJ2-7 | TRBV3-1 | NA | CASSQDLWWEQYF | TGTGCCAGCAGCCAAGATCTTTGGTGGGAGCAGTACTTC
TRBD2 | TRBJ2-1 | TRBV20-1 | many | CSARQTSGSLGNEQFF | TGCAGTGCTAGACAGACTAGCGGGAGTTTGGGCAATGAGCAGTTCTTC
NA | TRBJ2-7 | TRBV2 | many | CASSEALPAEQYF | TGTGCCAGCAGTGAAGCCCTCCCGGCGGAGCAGTACTTC
NA | TRBJ1-1 | TRBV11-3 | many | CASSLGETEAFF | TGCGCCAGCAGCTTGGGGGAAACTGAAGCTTTCTTT
NA | TRBJ1-5 | TRBV19 | few | CASSRAGYNQPQHF | TGTGCCAGTAGTAGAGCGGGGTATAATCAGCCCCAGCATTTT
NA | TRBJ2-3 | TRBV2 | many | CASRGDGSDTQYF | TGTGCCAGCAGAGGCGATGGTTCAGATACGCAGTATTTT
NA | TRBJ1-2 | TRBV12-3/TRBV12-4 | many | CASSLRDLKGYTF | TGTGCCAGCAGTTTGAGGGACCTCAAAGGCTACACCTTC
TRBD1 | TRBJ2-3 | TRBV28 | many | CASSWDRVGIYF | TGTGCCAGCAGTTGGGACAGGGTTGGGATATATTTT
NA | TRBJ2-7 | TRBV5-1 | many | CASSLVDQAYEQYF | TGCGCCAGCAGCTTGGTGGACCAAGCCTACGAGCAGTACTTC
NA | TRBJ2-3 | TRBV20-1 | many | CSAEGRGDTDTQYF | TGCAGTGCGGAGGGCCGAGGGGACACAGATACGCAGTATTTT
NA | TRBJ2-3 | TRBV7-2 | NA | CASSISGAGGTDTQYF | TGTGCCAGCAGCATAAGCGGGGCAGGGGGCACAGATACGCAGTATTTT